A selection of T cell receptor beta chains follows, all from one sample in a study of blood T cell repertoires in COVID-19. The repertoire was sequenced with immunoSEQ multiplex PCR; TCRdb's copy has only in-frame clones and lacks some. The sample lists about 65,000 clones, roughly four fifths occurring once. The sample comprised peripheral blood. The receptor source for this set is an elderly man with acute or convalescent COVID-19. Each CDR3 is given with its conserved first and last residue. A D gene is named only where the DNA matches it firmly. A row's size may be missing; if present it is once, few, many or a size class.

d_call j_call v_call clone_size cdr3_aa cdr3_nt
TRBD2 TRBJ2-1 TRBV9 - CASSPRLALDNEQFF TGTGCCAGCAGCCCGCGACTAGCGCTCGACAATGAGCAGTTCTTC
- TRBJ1-3 TRBV9 once CASSVGGFSIENTIYF TGTGCCAGCAGCGTAGGCGGGTTTTCTATTGAAAACACCATATATTTT
TRBD1 TRBJ1-4 TRBV29-1 - CSGRGVNEKLFF TGCAGCGGCAGGGGGGTTAATGAAAAACTGTTTTTT
TRBD1 TRBJ2-3 TRBV6-6 - CASRRQGAADTQYF TGTGCCAGCAGGAGACAGGGGGCGGCGGATACGCAGTATTTT
- TRBJ1-1 TRBV5-1 few CASARDTEAFF TGCGCCAGCGCCCGGGACACTGAAGCTTTCTTT
TRBD1 TRBJ1-2 TRBV5-1 - CASSLMRDRGRQGDYGYTF TGCGCCAGCAGCTTGATGAGGGACAGGGGGCGCCAAGGGGACTATGGCTACACCTTC
- TRBJ2-7 TRBV11-3 - CASSLAYEQYF TGTGCCAGCAGCTTAGCGTACGAGCAGTACTTC
TRBD2 TRBJ2-1 TRBV6-4 - CASSVRSGGDNEQFF TGTGCCAGCAGTGTGCGTAGCGGGGGGGACAATGAGCAGTTCTTC
TRBD2 TRBJ2-3 TRBV11-3 once CASSLGTTAGITDTQYF TGTGCCAGCAGCTTAGGAACGACAGCGGGAATCACAGATACGCAGTATTTT
TRBD2 TRBJ2-3 TRBV7-9 - CASSLAGSGGSTQYF TGTGCCAGCAGCTTAGCGGGTAGCGGGGGGTCTACGCAGTATTTT
TRBD1 TRBJ1-2 TRBV5-6 - CASSQDRGNYGYTF TGTGCCAGCAGCCAGGACAGGGGGAACTATGGCTACACCTTC
TRBD1 TRBJ1-2 TRBV19 - CASQRTGGYGYTF TGTGCCAGTCAAAGGACAGGGGGCTATGGCTACACCTTC
TRBD1 TRBJ2-7 TRBV5-1 - CASSSDRGSYEQYF TGCGCCAGCAGCTCGGACAGGGGTTCCTACGAGCAGTACTTC
- TRBJ1-5 TRBV4-2 once CASSQVGQPQHF TGTGCCAGCAGCCAAGTCGGTCAGCCCCAGCATTTT
TRBD1 TRBJ2-7 TRBV6-5 - CASSWDRTYEQYF TGTGCCAGCAGTTGGGACAGAACCTACGAGCAGTACTTC
- TRBJ1-1 TRBV7-2 - CASSIADQASRTEAFF TGTGCCAGCAGCATCGCCGACCAGGCGAGTCGAACTGAAGCTTTCTTT
TRBD1 TRBJ1-1 TRBV12-3/TRBV12-4 - CASSLTGATEAFF TGTGCCAGCAGTTTAACAGGGGCCACTGAAGCTTTCTTT
- TRBJ1-4 TRBV2 - CASMQTDNEKLFF TGTGCCAGCATGCAGACAGACAATGAAAAACTGTTTTTT
- TRBJ2-5 TRBV11-2 - CASSFPGETQYF TGTGCCAGCAGCTTTCCCGGGGAGACCCAGTACTTC
- TRBJ2-4 TRBV6-1 - CASSEALAGLSAIQYF TGTGCCAGCAGTGAAGCCTTGGCCGGCCTTTCAGCGATTCAGTACTTC
TRBD2 TRBJ2-2 TRBV6-5 - CASSLTSVPGELFF TGTGCCAGCAGCCTTACTAGCGTTCCCGGGGAGCTGTTTTTT
- TRBJ1-4 TRBV19 - CASSGRDKGVTNEKLFF TGTGCCAGTAGTGGACGGGACAAGGGGGTAACTAATGAAAAACTGTTTTTT
TRBD2 TRBJ2-1 TRBV11-3 - CASSSGTSGGHEQFF TGTGCCAGCAGCTCAGGGACTAGCGGGGGCCATGAGCAGTTCTTC
TRBD1 TRBJ1-5 TRBV27 - CASGRQGARNQPQHF TGTGCCAGCGGCCGACAGGGGGCGCGTAATCAGCCCCAGCATTTT
TRBD1 TRBJ1-5 TRBV18 - CASSPDRANQPQHF TGTGCCAGCTCACCAGACAGGGCGAATCAGCCCCAGCATTTT
- TRBJ1-1 TRBV5-1 - CASSLQTGTTEAFF TGCGCCAGCAGCCTCCAGACGGGAACAACTGAAGCTTTCTTT
- TRBJ1-2 TRBV14 - CASSRDLNYGYTF TGTGCCAGCAGCCGAGACCTTAACTATGGCTACACCTTC